Here is one T cell receptor (beta chain) with its context. Its antigen is not yet known. Per-base quality was not reported, and no clone a single base away is much larger than it. The immunoSEQ Assay, a bias-controlled multiplex PCR, was used to amplify TCRbeta CDR3 regions from genomic DNA. As for the original processing: Within the assay, amplification of reference gene primers was used to estimate how many nucleated cells each sample contained. To quantify the absolute abundance of each unique TCRbeta CDR3 rearrangement, sequence reads were collapsed and filtered. For each sample, productive Simpson clonality was calculated as the square root of Simpson's diversity index over productive rearrangements. The immuneACCESS repertoire file appears here via TCRdb, limited to in-frame rearrangements. These files lack a portion of the clones; in checked studies, under half of the deficit traces to unresolved V genes, and the cause of the others is not known. Clonal size and the V and J genes are those of that table, whereas D and trimming came from the DNA. This sample is represented by some 200,000 clones; about 83% of them were singletons. The ten largest clonotypes hold about 0.96% of the sample.

Another Seattle source contributed samples from volunteer blood donors who had recovered from COVID-19. Whole blood was collected in K2EDTA tubes by collaborating institutions according to the institutions' own protocols. For TCRbeta analysis, collaborator samples were shipped as frozen whole blood, as isolated PBMCs, or as DNA extracted from either sample type. Ends trimmed: V by 4 bases, J by 3 bases; bases unmatched to a gene: 4. The CDR3 measures 16 amino acids from cysteine to phenylalanine. Here the CDR3 DNA is all that survives: 48 bases in frame from base 1. The germline V gene specifies SGHTA as CDR1 and FQGNSA as CDR2. The data are from a study of blood T cell repertoires in COVID-19 (dated by TCRdb to the early 2020s). About the study as a whole: Samples covering the acute and convalescent phases of COVID-19 were provided by collaborators in the United States, Italy and Spain. The prospective study material was composed of cDNA or gDNA derived from T cells, B-cell-depleted T cells, or PBMCs. The dataset comprised deeply sampled blood TCRbeta repertoires from subjects exposed to, actively infected with, or recovered from COVID-19. A freely available public database, intended as a resource for researchers studying the immune response to SARS-CoV-2, is where the repertoires were released. The samples were drawn from the first 160 participants of the ongoing ImmuneRACE study and from 950 to 1,500 subjects provided by 6 global collaborators. A de-identified subject ID, COVID-19 status, age in years and sex were almost always included in the sample metadata. HLA class I and class II types, where available, came from metadata supplied by the sample provider rather than from assay-based typing. Results and caveats for the whole study, not just this receptor: Clinical and demographic metadata were provided uncurated, with the amount varying by source and participant.

The sample comprised peripheral blood. The V gene is TRBV7-2 and the J gene is TRBJ2-3; 13 nucleotides in the junction match TRBD2. The sequence came from a woman in her late teens or twenties who had recovered from COVID-19. Here is the DNA: TGTGCCAGCAGCTGGGGACTAGCGGGAACGACAGATACGCAGTATTTT. This encodes CASSWGLAGTTDTQYF.